Listed below are T cell receptor beta chains from one sample, sequenced in a study of blood T cell repertoires in COVID-19. Sequencing was performed with immunoSEQ multiplex PCR; in TCRdb, only in-frame clones are kept and a portion is missing. This table has hundreds of thousands of clones, roughly 89% appearing once. Sequencing used peripheral blood. All receptors come from a young man with COVID-19, enrolled during active disease. Both conserved end residues are part of each CDR3. A D gene is named only where the DNA matches it firmly. A row's size may be missing; if present it is once, few, many or a size class.

clone size: -; V gene: TRBV11-2; CDR3 length: 17; D gene: TRBD2; J gene: TRBJ2-5; CDR3 protein: CASSLGGLAGNQETQYF; CDR3 DNA: TGTGCCAGCAGCTTAGGGGGGCTAGCGGGGAACCAAGAGACCCAGTACTTC
clone size: -; V gene: TRBV7-6; CDR3 length: 17; D gene: TRBD1; J gene: TRBJ2-2; CDR3 protein: CASSLASGRGRTGELFF; CDR3 DNA: TGTGCCAGCAGCTTAGCGTCGGGCAGGGGGCGGACCGGGGAGCTGTTTTTT
clone size: -; V gene: TRBV5-1; CDR3 length: 15; D gene: TRBD1; J gene: TRBJ1-4; CDR3 protein: CASSPSGQGNEKLFF; CDR3 DNA: TGCGCCAGCAGCCCCTCAGGACAGGGGAATGAAAAACTGTTTTTT
clone size: -; V gene: TRBV15; CDR3 length: 13; D gene: -; J gene: TRBJ1-4; CDR3 protein: CATGAGVYEKLFF; CDR3 DNA: TGTGCCACCGGGGCAGGGGTGTATGAAAAACTGTTTTTT
clone size: -; V gene: TRBV27; CDR3 length: 13; D gene: -; J gene: TRBJ2-7; CDR3 protein: CASSLGRGYEQYF; CDR3 DNA: TGTGCCAGCAGTTTAGGTAGGGGTTACGAGCAGTACTTC
clone size: few; V gene: TRBV2; CDR3 length: 14; D gene: TRBD2; J gene: TRBJ2-2; CDR3 protein: CASSASGRAGELFF; CDR3 DNA: TGTGCCAGCAGTGCGAGCGGGAGGGCCGGGGAGCTGTTTTTT
clone size: -; V gene: TRBV5-1; CDR3 length: 16; D gene: -; J gene: TRBJ2-1; CDR3 protein: CASSLGHRTLPGFQFF; CDR3 DNA: TGCGCCAGCAGCTTGGGGCATAGAACCCTCCCCGGGTTTCAGTTCTTC
clone size: -; V gene: TRBV5-1; CDR3 length: 15; D gene: TRBD2; J gene: TRBJ2-3; CDR3 protein: CASSSGRVLTDTQYF; CDR3 DNA: TGCGCCAGCAGTTCCGGGAGGGTCCTCACAGATACGCAGTATTTT
clone size: -; V gene: TRBV2; CDR3 length: 15; D gene: TRBD1; J gene: TRBJ2-3; CDR3 protein: CASSVGDRRGDTQYF; CDR3 DNA: TGTGCCAGCAGTGTCGGGGACAGAAGGGGAGATACGCAGTATTTT
clone size: -; V gene: TRBV13; CDR3 length: 15; D gene: TRBD2; J gene: TRBJ2-7; CDR3 protein: CASSATSGDSYEQYF; CDR3 DNA: TGTGCCAGCAGCGCTACTAGCGGGGACTCCTACGAGCAGTACTTC
clone size: once; V gene: TRBV10-3; CDR3 length: 12; D gene: -; J gene: TRBJ2-5; CDR3 protein: CAISRDAETQYF; CDR3 DNA: TGTGCCATCAGCAGGGATGCAGAGACCCAGTACTTC
clone size: -; V gene: TRBV5-6; CDR3 length: 15; D gene: -; J gene: TRBJ2-7; CDR3 protein: CASSLIGQPLFGQYF; CDR3 DNA: TGTGCCAGCAGCTTAATTGGGCAGCCCCTCTTCGGGCAGTACTTC
clone size: -; V gene: TRBV18; CDR3 length: 14; D gene: TRBD1; J gene: TRBJ1-5; CDR3 protein: CASSTGRGNQPQHF; CDR3 DNA: TGTGCCAGCTCGACAGGGAGAGGCAATCAGCCCCAGCATTTT
clone size: -; V gene: TRBV5-1; CDR3 length: 13; D gene: -; J gene: TRBJ2-1; CDR3 protein: CASSLHGDNEQFF; CDR3 DNA: TGCGCCAGCAGCTTGCACGGAGACAATGAGCAGTTCTTC
clone size: few; V gene: TRBV2; CDR3 length: 13; D gene: TRBD1; J gene: TRBJ1-2; CDR3 protein: CASSLQGAGGYTF; CDR3 DNA: TGTGCCAGCAGTCTACAGGGGGCTGGAGGCTACACCTTC
clone size: -; V gene: TRBV19; CDR3 length: 13; D gene: TRBD1; J gene: TRBJ1-1; CDR3 protein: CASSTGGPLGAFF; CDR3 DNA: TGTGCCAGTAGTACAGGGGGCCCCTTGGGAGCTTTCTTT
clone size: -; V gene: TRBV7-6; CDR3 length: 16; D gene: TRBD2; J gene: TRBJ2-5; CDR3 protein: CASNPTSGEYQETQYF; CDR3 DNA: TGTGCCAGCAACCCAACTAGCGGAGAGTACCAAGAGACCCAGTACTTC
clone size: -; V gene: TRBV3-1/TRBV3-2; CDR3 length: 13; D gene: -; J gene: TRBJ2-4; CDR3 protein: CASSQRQVNIQYF; CDR3 DNA: TGTGCCAGCAGCCAACGGCAGGTAAACATTCAGTACTTC
clone size: -; V gene: TRBV5-1; CDR3 length: 14; D gene: -; J gene: TRBJ2-5; CDR3 protein: CASSWSRAGETQYF; CDR3 DNA: TGCGCCAGCAGCTGGTCGAGGGCGGGAGAGACCCAGTACTTC
clone size: -; V gene: TRBV5-8; CDR3 length: 16; D gene: TRBD1; J gene: TRBJ1-2; CDR3 protein: CASSVAGTGVLYGYTF; CDR3 DNA: TGTGCCAGCAGCGTTGCCGGGACAGGGGTCCTATATGGCTACACCTTC
clone size: -; V gene: TRBV7-6; CDR3 length: 15; D gene: -; J gene: TRBJ2-1; CDR3 protein: CASSPDFEGAHEQFF; CDR3 DNA: TGTGCCAGCAGCCCCGATTTTGAGGGAGCTCATGAGCAGTTCTTC
clone size: -; V gene: TRBV9; CDR3 length: 14; D gene: -; J gene: TRBJ1-3; CDR3 protein: CASSVSSDGVAIYF; CDR3 DNA: TGTGCCAGCAGCGTTTCTTCGGACGGGGTCGCCATATATTTT
clone size: -; V gene: TRBV7-9; CDR3 length: 17; D gene: -; J gene: TRBJ2-1; CDR3 protein: CASSKPLPLRDYNEQFF; CDR3 DNA: TGTGCCAGCAGCAAGCCCCTCCCCCTCCGGGACTACAATGAGCAGTTCTTC
clone size: once; V gene: TRBV5-5; CDR3 length: 15; D gene: -; J gene: TRBJ1-1; CDR3 protein: CASSLGHLLNTEAFF; CDR3 DNA: TGTGCCAGCAGCCTTGGACACCTACTGAACACTGAAGCTTTCTTT
clone size: -; V gene: TRBV12-5; CDR3 length: 13; D gene: -; J gene: TRBJ2-7; CDR3 protein: CASGLGVSYEQYF; CDR3 DNA: TGTGCTAGTGGTTTAGGGGTGTCGTACGAGCAGTACTTC
clone size: -; V gene: TRBV30; CDR3 length: 14; D gene: TRBD2; J gene: TRBJ2-5; CDR3 protein: CAWRGSGSGETQYF; CDR3 DNA: TGTGCCTGGAGAGGTAGCGGGAGTGGGGAGACCCAGTACTTC
clone size: -; V gene: TRBV19; CDR3 length: 13; D gene: -; J gene: TRBJ1-1; CDR3 protein: CASRYDRYTEAFF; CDR3 DNA: TGTGCCAGTAGATATGACAGATACACTGAAGCTTTCTTT
clone size: -; V gene: TRBV3-1/TRBV3-2; CDR3 length: 14; D gene: TRBD1; J gene: TRBJ2-7; CDR3 protein: CASRDRGSSYEQYF; CDR3 DNA: TGTGCCAGCAGGGACAGGGGGTCTTCCTACGAGCAGTACTTC
clone size: -; V gene: TRBV30; CDR3 length: 13; D gene: -; J gene: TRBJ2-7; CDR3 protein: CAWSLTSGDEQYF; CDR3 DNA: TGTGCCTGGAGCCTCACGTCAGGGGATGAGCAGTACTTC
clone size: -; V gene: TRBV10-2; CDR3 length: 14; D gene: -; J gene: TRBJ2-1; CDR3 protein: CASRPSLLLNEQFF; CDR3 DNA: TGCGCCAGCCGCCCTAGCCTCCTACTCAATGAGCAGTTCTTC
clone size: -; V gene: TRBV7-9; CDR3 length: 18; D gene: -; J gene: TRBJ2-5; CDR3 protein: CASSPKARVSTSQETQYF; CDR3 DNA: TGTGCCAGCAGCCCCAAAGCCCGGGTCTCCACGAGCCAAGAGACCCAGTACTTC
clone size: -; V gene: TRBV11-2; CDR3 length: 13; D gene: -; J gene: TRBJ2-7; CDR3 protein: CASSLDRGNEQYF; CDR3 DNA: TGTGCCAGCAGCTTAGATCGAGGGAACGAGCAGTACTTC